A single sample gave rise to the 5 T cell receptor beta chains below, sequenced in a study of cytomegalovirus exposure and HLA in healthy donors. Use of 60 Vbeta and 13 Jbeta primers characterized the PCR. The assay was immunoSEQ multiplex PCR, and TCRdb's table has in-frame clones only and misses some. The data contain about 190,000 clones, around 75% of them seen just once; the ten biggest clones take up around 3.3%. The sequenced sample was PBMCs. The receptors come from a woman in her 30s in good health and CMV-seropositive.

This chain connects TRBV19 to TRBJ1-5; tentative D call: TRBD1 (6 bases). Germline V CDR1 and CDR2: LNHDA, SQIVND (reference sequence). The CDR3 totals 13 residues. With 7 bases removed from V and 8 bases from J, the gap between germline ends came to 15 bases. CDR3 sequence reads: CASTPGHQEPQHF. In nucleotides, the CDR3 is TGTGCCAGTACCCCGGGACACCAGGAGCCCCAGCATTTT.

The V gene is TRBV7-2, the J gene TRBJ2-5, with 7 positions matching TRBD1. TRBJ2-7 explains the end of the DNA better; the J call may be wrong. CDR1 and CDR2 from the germline V gene are SGHTA and FQGNSA. The CDR3 length is 14 residues. The CDR3 sequence is CASSFSKGADEQYF. CDR3 in DNA: TGTGCCAGCAGCTTCTCTAAGGGGGCCGACGAGCAGTACTTC.

The chain combines TRBV9 with TRBJ1-1; maybe TRBD1 (5 bases). CDR1 and CDR2 from the germline V gene are SGDLS and YYNGEE. The CDR3 has 16 residues. V lost 0 bases and J lost 3, with 15 bases in between. CDR3 sequence: CASSVVGQTVYTEAFF. CDR3 nucleotide sequence: TGTGCCAGCAGCGTAGTTGGCCAGACAGTTTACACTGAAGCTTTCTTT.

This clone was recorded at least ten times. The J gene is TRBJ1-2, the V gene TRBV5-1; TRBD1 agrees at 7 bases. CDR3 length equals 12 residues. Looked up from germline, CDR1 is SGHRS and CDR2 is YFSETQ. The V and J ends lost 5 bases and 8 bases, in that order; junction bases with no gene match: 6. CDR3 amino acids: CASRRGTEGYTF. The CDR3 DNA is TGCGCCAGCAGAAGAGGGACAGAAGGCTACACCTTC.

The gene calls are TRBV19 and TRBJ1-3; TRBD1 matches 9 bases. The CDR3 is made up of 15 amino acids. Trimming at V came to 7 bases and at J to 2 bases, leaving 6 bases not matched to a gene. Germline V gives CDR1 LNHDA, CDR2 SQIVND (reference sequence). The CDR3 region is CASTGTGLAGNTIYF. CDR3 DNA sequence: TGTGCCAGTACCGGGACAGGGTTGGCTGGAAACACCATATATTTT. Supplemented by reference TRBV19 and TRBJ1-3, the full variable domain reads DGGITQSPKYLFRKEGQNVTLSCEQNLNHDAMYWYRQDPGQGLRLIYYSQIVNDFQKGDIAEGYSVSREKKESFPLTVTSAQKNPTAFYLCASTGTGLAGNTIYFGEGSWLTVV.